This note documents a single T cell receptor (beta chain) sequence. A clone one base away is much larger, so this may be a read error. CDR3 size: 16 residues. Germline V gives CDR1 MDHEN, CDR2 SYDVKM. This sample stems from a study of blood T cells in healthy people across ages. Sample-barcoded 5' priming and a J-beta primer mix drove a second PCR of roughly 6 to 12 cycles. Each CDR3 protein gets one entry after TCRdb re-called the 5' RACE reads with MiXCR. This table has hundreds of thousands of distinct CDR3 sequences, about 30% appearing once. Sequenced: blood. V usage is TRBV28 and J usage is TRBJ2-1; TRBD2 matches at 10 bases. The receptor comes from a woman of 80 years or more in good health. CDR3 DNA: TGTGCCAGCAGCCCCGCAGCGGGGGGGATCTACAATGAGCGGTTCTTC. As protein: CASSPAAGGIYNERFF.